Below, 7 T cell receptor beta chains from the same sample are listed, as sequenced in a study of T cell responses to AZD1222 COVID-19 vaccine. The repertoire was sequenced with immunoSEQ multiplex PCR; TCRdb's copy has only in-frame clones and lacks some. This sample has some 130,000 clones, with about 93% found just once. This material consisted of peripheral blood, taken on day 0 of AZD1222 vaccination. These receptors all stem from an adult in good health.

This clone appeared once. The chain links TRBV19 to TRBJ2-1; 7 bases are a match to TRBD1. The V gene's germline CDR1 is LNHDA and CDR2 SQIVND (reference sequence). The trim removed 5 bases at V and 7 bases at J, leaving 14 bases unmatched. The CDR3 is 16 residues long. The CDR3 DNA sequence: TGTGCCAGTAGTTCGGACAGGCCCTCCTTTGGGAATGAGCAGTTCTTC. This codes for CASSSDRPSFGNEQFF.

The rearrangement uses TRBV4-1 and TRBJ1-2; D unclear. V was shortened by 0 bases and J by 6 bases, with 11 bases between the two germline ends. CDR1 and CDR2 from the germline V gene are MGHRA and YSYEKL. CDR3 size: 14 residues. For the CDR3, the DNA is TGCGCCAGCAGCCAAGAGGCCCCGAGAGATGGCTACACCTTC. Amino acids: CASSQEAPRDGYTF.

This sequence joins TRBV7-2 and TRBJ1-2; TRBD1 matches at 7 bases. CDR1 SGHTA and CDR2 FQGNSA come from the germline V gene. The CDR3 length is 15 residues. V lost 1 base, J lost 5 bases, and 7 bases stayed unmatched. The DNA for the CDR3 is TGTGCCAGCAGCTTAGGGCTACAGGGGTTATATGGCTACACCTTC. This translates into CASSLGLQGLYGYTF.

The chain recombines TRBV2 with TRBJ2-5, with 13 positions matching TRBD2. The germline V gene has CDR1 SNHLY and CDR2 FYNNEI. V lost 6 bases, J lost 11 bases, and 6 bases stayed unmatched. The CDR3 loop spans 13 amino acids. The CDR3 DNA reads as TGTGCCAGCAGCACTAGCGGGGGGGCTCCTCAGTACTTC. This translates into CASSTSGGAPQYF.

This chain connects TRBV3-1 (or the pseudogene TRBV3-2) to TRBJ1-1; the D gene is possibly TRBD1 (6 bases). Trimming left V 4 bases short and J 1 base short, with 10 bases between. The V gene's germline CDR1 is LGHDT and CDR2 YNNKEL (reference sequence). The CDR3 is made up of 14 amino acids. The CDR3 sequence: CASSPGDTNTEAFF. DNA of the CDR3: TGTGCCAGCAGCCCAGGGGACACGAACACTGAAGCTTTCTTT.

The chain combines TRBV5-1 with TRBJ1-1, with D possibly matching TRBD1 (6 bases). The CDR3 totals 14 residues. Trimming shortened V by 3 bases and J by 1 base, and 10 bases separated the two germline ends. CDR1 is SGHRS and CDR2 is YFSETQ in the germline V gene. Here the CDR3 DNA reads TGCGCCAGCAGCTCTCGGGGGGCGAACACTGAAGCTTTCTTT. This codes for CASSSRGANTEAFF.

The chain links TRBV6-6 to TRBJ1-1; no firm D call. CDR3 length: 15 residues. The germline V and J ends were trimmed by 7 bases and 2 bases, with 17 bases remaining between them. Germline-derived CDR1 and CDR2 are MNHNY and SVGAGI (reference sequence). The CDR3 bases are TGTGCCAGCACCCTACTCCCGGGCTCCAACACTGAAGCTTTCTTT. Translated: CASTLLPGSNTEAFF.